One sample yielded the 18 T cell receptor beta chains listed below, sequenced in a study of cytomegalovirus exposure and HLA in healthy donors. PCR primers comprised 60 Vbeta and 13 Jbeta primers. TCRdb's copy holds only in-frame clones and misses some; the assay was immunoSEQ multiplex PCR. Of around 200,000 clones detected, around 77% appear once; the ten largest clones hold around 3%. The material sequenced was PBMCs. These receptors all come from a female donor in good health and CMV-seronegative.

This rearrangement joins TRBV5-1 to TRBJ2-1, with TRBD2 matching 12 bases. The CDR3 is made up of 20 amino acids. In germline, CDR1 is SGHRS, CDR2 YFSETQ. The junction had 10 bases not matched to a gene; V was cut back by 0 bases and J by 0 bases. CDR3: CASSLAKTSGSRSSYNEQFF. DNA for the CDR3: TGCGCCAGCAGCTTGGCTAAGACTAGCGGGAGCCGGAGCTCCTACAATGAGCAGTTCTTC.

This sequence joins TRBV7-9 and TRBJ1-2, with a tentative D call TRBD1 (6 bases). This CDR3 is built from 15 residues. The V end was cut by 5 bases, the J end by 8 bases, with 21 bases between. Germline V gives CDR1 SEHNR, CDR2 FQNEAQ (reference sequence). CDR3 sequence: CASSQGQGPMRGYTF. The CDR3 DNA reads as TGTGCCAGCAGCCAGGGGCAGGGCCCTATGCGGGGCTACACCTTC.

V usage is TRBV5-1 and J usage is TRBJ1-4, with D possibly being TRBD1 (6 bases). V gave up 5 bases and J gave up 6 bases, with 14 bases separating them. The CDR3 is 14 residues long. Germline V gene lookup returns CDR1 SGHRS and CDR2 YFSETQ. The DNA of the CDR3 is TGCGCCAGCAGTTCGGGGGGCCTTTATGAAAAACTGTTTTTT. Protein: CASSSGGLYEKLFF.

The chain combines TRBV10-2 with TRBJ2-5; 10 nucleotides align to TRBD1. CDR1 and CDR2 from the germline V gene are WSHSY and SAAADI. Unmatched junction bases numbered 3, after V lost 7 bases and J lost 4 bases. The CDR3 loop spans 13 amino acids. The CDR3 bases are TGCGCCAGCACGGGACAGGGGTTAGAGACCCAGTACTTC. This codes for CASTGQGLETQYF.

The chain employs TRBV28 and TRBJ2-7, with 9 positions matching TRBD2. The CDR3 covers 13 residues. V shed 6 bases and J 4 bases; nucleotides not matched to a gene: 4. Germline V gene lookup returns CDR1 MDHEN and CDR2 SYDVKM. The CDR3 region has the DNA TGTGCCAGCAGGACTAGCGGCCTTTACGAGCAGTACTTC. Its protein is CASRTSGLYEQYF.

V gene TRBV30 combines with J gene TRBJ1-2, with D perhaps TRBD1 (6 bases). This CDR3 has 14 amino acids. Germline loops: CDR1 GTSNPN, CDR2 SVGIG (reference sequence). The V gene lost 5 bases and the J gene lost 7 bases, with 20 bases spanning the gap. The CDR3 is CAWHLGQPLAGYTF. In nucleotides, the CDR3 is TGTGCCTGGCATCTAGGACAGCCCCTGGCTGGCTACACCTTC.

The chain links TRBV5-8 to TRBJ1-1, with 7 positions matching TRBD1. The CDR3 sequence is 15 residues long. The V segment lost 6 bases and the J segment 1 base; nucleotides outside the gene matches: 9. Germline V gene data show CDR1 as SGHTS and CDR2 as YDEGEE. CDR3 in amino acids: CASTIGQVRNTEAFF. For the CDR3, the DNA is TGTGCCAGCACCATCGGACAGGTCAGGAACACTGAAGCTTTCTTT.

The chain recombines TRBV28 with TRBJ1-4; 9 bases fit TRBD1. J gave up 5 bases and V 4 bases, and 5 bases lay outside the gene matches. There are 15 residues in the CDR3. Germline CDR1 and CDR2: MDHEN and SYDVKM. The CDR3 reads CASSSSGTGNEKLFF. In DNA, the CDR3 is TGTGCCAGCAGTTCTTCCGGGACAGGGAATGAAAAACTGTTTTTT.

The chain combines TRBV5-4 with TRBJ2-1; 8 nucleotides align to TRBD1. CDR1 SGHNT and CDR2 YYREEE come from the germline V gene (reference sequence). V was clipped by 4 bases and J by 1 base; unmatched bases: 10. The length of the CDR3 is 17 residues. The CDR3 is CASSPGTGGRSYNEQFF. The CDR3 coding sequence is TGTGCCAGCAGCCCTGGGACAGGCGGACGTTCCTACAATGAGCAGTTCTTC.

This clone showed up just once. The chain links TRBV6-6 to TRBJ1-5; 7 nucleotides match TRBD1. V shed 8 bases and J 3 bases; nucleotides not matched to a gene: 4. Germline V gene lookup returns CDR1 MNHNY and CDR2 SVGAGI (reference sequence). The CDR3 length is 13 residues. For the CDR3, the DNA is TGTGCCAGCCGAAGGGGGCCCAATCAGCCCCAGCATTTT. Amino acids: CASRRGPNQPQHF.

The rearrangement links TRBV5-1 to TRBJ2-3, with D tentatively TRBD2 (5 bases). V lost 0 bases and J 1 base, leaving 9 bases between the germline ends. Germline CDR1 is SGHRS and CDR2 is YFSETQ. The CDR3 contains 15 residues. CDR3 nucleotide sequence: TGCGCCAGCAGCTTGGCCGGGATCGGCACAGATACGCAGTATTTT. Its protein is CASSLAGIGTDTQYF.

The J gene is TRBJ1-2, the V gene TRBV25-1; 11 bases match TRBD1. The germline gives CDR1 MGHDK, CDR2 SYGVNS. CDR3 length equals 14 residues. The V gene end was trimmed by 5 bases and the J gene end by 3 bases; junction bases not matched to a gene: 2. DNA of the CDR3: TGTGCCAGCAGTCGGACAGGGGGCGACTATGGCTACACCTTC. Translation: CASSRTGGDYGYTF.

V is TRBV6-1 and J is TRBJ1-1, with D possibly matching TRBD1 (6 bases). Trimming removed 3 bases from V and 1 base from J, with 9 bases in between. The CDR3 has 14 residues. Germline V gives CDR1 MNHNS, CDR2 SASEGT. CDR3 bases: TGTGCCAGCAGTGACTCCAGGGGGAACACTGAAGCTTTCTTT. Protein: CASSDSRGNTEAFF.

The chain carries TRBV28 and TRBJ1-1; D unresolved. V dropped 5 bases and J dropped 7 bases, with 11 bases sitting between them. The CDR3 totals 12 residues. The germline V gene encodes CDR1 MDHEN and CDR2 SYDVKM. CDR3 protein: CASSAHRVEAFF. Written as DNA, the CDR3 is TGTGCCAGCAGTGCTCACCGAGTTGAAGCTTTCTTT.

J is TRBJ1-2 and V is TRBV7-3; maybe TRBD1 (6 bases). This CDR3 has 15 amino acids. The V and J ends lost 5 bases and 3 bases respectively, with 16 bases between them. Germline V lookup: CDR1 SGHTA, CDR2 FQGTGA. DNA of the CDR3: TGTGCCAGCAGCCCCGAACTGACAGGCTACTATGGCTACACCTTC. It encodes CASSPELTGYYGYTF.

The CDR3, as DNA: TGTGCCAGCAGCTTAGGGAGTGTCTCGTACAATGAGCAGTTCTTC. Amino acid sequence: CASSLGSVSYNEQFF. This sequence joins TRBV7-6 and TRBJ2-1; D is uncertain. Per germline, CDR1 SGHVS and CDR2 FNYEAQ. The CDR3 is 15 amino acids. Trimming removed 1 base from V and 4 bases from J, with 11 bases in between.

The gene calls are TRBV29-1 and TRBJ1-2; unclear D gene. Germline CDR1 is SQVTM and CDR2 is ANQGSEA. V lost 3 bases and J 7 bases, leaving 9 bases between the germline ends. This CDR3 is 11 amino acids long. The CDR3 DNA follows: TGCAGCGTTGATGAGGAGGGTGGCTACACCTTC. It is translated as CSVDEEGGYTF.

V usage is TRBV6-5 and J usage is TRBJ1-2, with D perhaps TRBD1 (5 bases). From germline, CDR1 is MNHEY and CDR2 SVGAGI. Deletions cut 0 bases from V and 5 bases from J, with 13 bases between. The CDR3 has 15 residues. CDR3 coding DNA: TGTGCCAGCAGTTACTCGGCAGGGTATAGTTATGGCTACACCTTC. It translates to CASSYSAGYSYGYTF.